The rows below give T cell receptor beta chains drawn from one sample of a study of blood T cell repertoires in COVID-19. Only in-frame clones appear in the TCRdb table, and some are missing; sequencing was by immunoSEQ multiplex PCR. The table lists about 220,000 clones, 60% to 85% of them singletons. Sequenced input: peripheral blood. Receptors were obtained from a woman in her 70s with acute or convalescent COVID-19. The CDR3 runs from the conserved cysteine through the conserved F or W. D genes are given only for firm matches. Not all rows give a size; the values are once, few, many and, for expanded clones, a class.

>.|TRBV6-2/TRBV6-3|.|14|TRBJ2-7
CASSLQGSSYEQYF
TGTGCCAGCAGCTTACAGGGATCCTCCTACGAGCAGTACTTC
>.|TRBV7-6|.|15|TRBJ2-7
CASSLEGTGFYEQYF
TGTGCCAGCAGCTTAGAGGGCACAGGGTTCTACGAGCAGTACTTC
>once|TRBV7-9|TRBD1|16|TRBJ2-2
CASSLNTGEGGGELFF
TGTGCCAGCAGCTTAAACACAGGGGAAGGCGGCGGGGAGCTGTTTTTT
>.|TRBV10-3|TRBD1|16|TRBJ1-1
CAISERTGRPNTEAFF
TGTGCCATCAGTGAGAGGACAGGGAGGCCCAACACTGAAGCTTTCTTT
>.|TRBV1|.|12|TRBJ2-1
CIGLAGGNEQFF
TGCATCGGACTAGCGGGGGGCAATGAGCAGTTCTTC
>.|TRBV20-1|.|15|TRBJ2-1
CSASPLHNFYNEQFF
TGCAGTGCTAGTCCTTTACACAATTTCTACAATGAGCAGTTCTTC
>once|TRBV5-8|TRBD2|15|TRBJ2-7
CASSLATGLAGSQYF
TGTGCCAGCAGCTTGGCCACTGGACTAGCGGGGAGCCAGTACTTC
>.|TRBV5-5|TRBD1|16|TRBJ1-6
CASSSRDRGLGSPLHF
TGTGCCAGCAGCAGCCGGGACAGAGGATTGGGTTCACCCCTCCACTTT
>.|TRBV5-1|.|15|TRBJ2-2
CASSSGQLHTGELFF
TGCGCCAGCAGCTCTGGACAGCTACACACCGGGGAGCTGTTTTTT
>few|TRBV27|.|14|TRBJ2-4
CASSLDPRWDIQYF
TGTGCCAGCAGCCTAGACCCGCGGTGGGACATTCAGTACTTC
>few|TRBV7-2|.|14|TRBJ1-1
CASSLLREGTEAFF
TGTGCCAGCAGCTTGCTGCGCGAGGGCACTGAAGCTTTCTTT
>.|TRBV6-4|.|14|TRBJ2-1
CASSEVIGGHEQFF
TGTGCCAGCAGTGAGGTTATCGGAGGACATGAGCAGTTCTTC
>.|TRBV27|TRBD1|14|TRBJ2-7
CASGPRQGPYEQYF
TGTGCCAGCGGACCGAGACAGGGCCCCTACGAGCAGTACTTC
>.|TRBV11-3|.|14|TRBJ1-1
CASSLYGGNTEAFF
TGTGCCAGCAGCTTGTATGGCGGGAACACTGAAGCTTTCTTT
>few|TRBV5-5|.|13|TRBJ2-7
CASSSRASVEQYF
TGTGCCAGCAGCTCCCGGGCTAGCGTCGAGCAGTACTTC
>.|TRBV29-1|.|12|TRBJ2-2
CSVEGLTGELFF
TGCAGCGTTGAAGGACTTACCGGGGAGCTGTTTTTT
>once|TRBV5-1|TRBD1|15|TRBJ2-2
CASSSGQGGYGELFF
TGCGCCAGCAGCTCCGGACAGGGGGGATACGGGGAGCTGTTTTTT
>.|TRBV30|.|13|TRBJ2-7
CAWKAGALYEQYF
TGTGCCTGGAAGGCGGGGGCCCTCTACGAGCAGTACTTC
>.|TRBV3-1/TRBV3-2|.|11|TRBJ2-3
CASRTADTQYF
TGTGCCAGCAGGACTGCAGATACGCAGTATTTT
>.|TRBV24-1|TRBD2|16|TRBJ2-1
CATSDLQPGGYNEQFF
TGTGCCACCAGTGATTTGCAACCGGGGGGTTACAATGAGCAGTTCTTC
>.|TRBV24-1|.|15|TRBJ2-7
CATSDLSQDSLEQYF
TGTGCCACCAGTGATTTGTCCCAGGACTCCCTGGAGCAGTACTTC
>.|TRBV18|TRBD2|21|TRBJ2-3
CASSPPRGLAGGQASTDTQYF
TGTGCCAGCTCACCACCGCGGGGACTAGCGGGGGGGCAGGCTAGCACAGATACGCAGTATTTT
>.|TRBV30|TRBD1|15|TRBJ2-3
CAWSYGTGLTDTQYF
TGTGCCTGGAGTTACGGGACAGGGTTAACAGATACGCAGTATTTT
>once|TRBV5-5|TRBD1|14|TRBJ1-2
CASSSRTGGSGYTF
TGTGCCAGCAGTTCCCGGACAGGGGGAAGTGGCTACACCTTC
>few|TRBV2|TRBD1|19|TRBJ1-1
CASSEVALTGGAGGTEAFF
TGTGCCAGCAGTGAAGTAGCCCTTACAGGGGGAGCAGGGGGCACTGAAGCTTTCTTT
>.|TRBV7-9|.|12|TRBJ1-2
CASSFDLRGYTF
TGTGCCAGCAGCTTCGATCTGCGGGGCTACACCTTC
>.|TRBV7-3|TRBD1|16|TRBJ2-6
CASSLTGETGANVLTF
TGTGCCAGCAGCTTGACAGGGGAGACAGGGGCCAACGTCCTGACTTTC
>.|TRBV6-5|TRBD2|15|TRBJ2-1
CASIATSGGYNEQFF
TGTGCCAGCATTGCGACTAGCGGGGGTTACAATGAGCAGTTCTTC
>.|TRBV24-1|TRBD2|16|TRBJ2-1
CATSDASGGTYNEQFF
TGTGCCACCAGTGATGCTAGCGGGGGTACCTACAATGAGCAGTTCTTC
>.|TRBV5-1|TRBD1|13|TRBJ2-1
CASGGQGGYEQFF
TGCGCCAGCGGGGGACAGGGTGGCTATGAGCAGTTCTTC
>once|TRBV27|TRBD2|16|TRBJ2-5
CASMRQRGVRGETQYF
TGTGCCAGCATGAGGCAGCGGGGGGTAAGGGGAGAGACCCAGTACTTC
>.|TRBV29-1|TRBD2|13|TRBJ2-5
CSVVTSGGETQYF
TGCAGCGTTGTGACTAGCGGGGGAGAGACCCAGTACTTC
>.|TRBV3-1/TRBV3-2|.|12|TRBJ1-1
CASRSLNTEAFF
TGTGCCAGCAGGAGCCTGAACACTGAAGCTTTCTTT
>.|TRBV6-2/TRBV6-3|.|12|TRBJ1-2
CASSLRGYGYTF
TGTGCCAGCAGCTTGCGAGGTTATGGCTACACCTTC
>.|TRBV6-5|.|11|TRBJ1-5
CASNRGGPQHF
TGTGCCAGCAACCGAGGGGGGCCCCAGCATTTT
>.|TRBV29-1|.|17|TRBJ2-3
CSVDLATATYSPDTQYF
TGCAGCGTTGATTTGGCGACAGCCACATATTCACCAGATACGCAGTATTTT
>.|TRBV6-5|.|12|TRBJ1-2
CASSLLSYGYTF
TGTGCCAGCAGTTTACTATCCTATGGCTACACCTTC
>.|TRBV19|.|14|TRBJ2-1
CASSILQGPEEQFF
TGTGCCAGTAGTATATTACAGGGTCCGGAGGAGCAGTTCTTC
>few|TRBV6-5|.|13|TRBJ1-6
CASRRRQNSPLHF
TGTGCCAGCAGACGGAGACAGAATTCACCCCTCCACTTT
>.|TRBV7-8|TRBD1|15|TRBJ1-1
CASSLISQGETEAFF
TGTGCCAGCAGCCTTATAAGTCAGGGGGAGACTGAAGCTTTCTTT
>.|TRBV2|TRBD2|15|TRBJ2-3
CASSELAGRTDTQYF
TGTGCCAGCAGTGAACTAGCGGGGCGCACAGATACGCAGTATTTT